The clone carrying this T cell receptor (beta chain) turned up a few times. Per the germline V gene, CDR1 is DFQATT and CDR2 is SNEGSKA (reference sequence). CDR3 length: 13 amino acids. V was trimmed by 5 bases and J by 2 bases, leaving 10 bases between them. The data belong to a study of identical twins' blood T cells. The overall study: Roughly 6 alpha and roughly six beta libraries together yielded 54 million or so reads.

TCR cDNA libraries came from RNA via a modified published protocol. Each TCR cDNA library carried sample-specific barcodes on both ends. TCRdb fed the 5' RACE reads into MiXCR, producing one record per CDR3 protein. The sample yields fewer than 450,000 distinct CDR3 sequences, over 25% seen once. The source of this sequence is a woman between 18 and 50 years old in good health. The V call is TRBV20-1, the J call TRBJ1-3; the D gene is possibly TRBD1 (5 bases). The sequencing sample was made of PBMCs. The CDR3 DNA sequence: TGCAGTGCTGGGGGAGTTCCTGGAAACACCATATATTTT. Translation gives CSAGGVPGNTIYF.